The clone carrying this T cell receptor (beta chain) was detected only once. The ends were cut back, 5 bases at V and 3 bases at J, with 16 bases in the middle. This CDR3 contains 15 residues. CDR1 and CDR2 from the germline V gene are SEHNR and FQNEAQ (reference sequence). The sample comes from a study of cytomegalovirus exposure and HLA in healthy donors. Overall study context: The use of the same platform for the 100 to 150 validation repertoires and the approximately 670 first-cohort repertoires was reported by a later analysis.

This table comes from immunoSEQ multiplex PCR, and its TCRdb copy is limited to in-frame clones, with some not included. This sample carries about 150,000 clones, approximately 86% of them seen once, and the ten largest clones take under 25%. This rearrangement joins TRBV7-9 to TRBJ1-2; D ambiguous. The receptor comes from a man aged 18 to 29 in good health and CMV-seropositive. Sequenced input: PBMCs. Here the CDR3 DNA reads TGTGCCAGCAGCCGACGCGGACTTGAGGACTATGGCTACACCTTC. This translates into CASSRRGLEDYGYTF. The variable domain in full, completed from reference TRBV7-9 and TRBJ1-2, reads DTGVSQNPRHKITKRGQNVTFRCDPISEHNRLYWYRQTLGQGPEFLTYFQNEAQLEKSRLLSDRFSAERPKGSFSTLEIQRTEQGDSAMYLCASSRRGLEDYGYTFGSGTRLTVV.